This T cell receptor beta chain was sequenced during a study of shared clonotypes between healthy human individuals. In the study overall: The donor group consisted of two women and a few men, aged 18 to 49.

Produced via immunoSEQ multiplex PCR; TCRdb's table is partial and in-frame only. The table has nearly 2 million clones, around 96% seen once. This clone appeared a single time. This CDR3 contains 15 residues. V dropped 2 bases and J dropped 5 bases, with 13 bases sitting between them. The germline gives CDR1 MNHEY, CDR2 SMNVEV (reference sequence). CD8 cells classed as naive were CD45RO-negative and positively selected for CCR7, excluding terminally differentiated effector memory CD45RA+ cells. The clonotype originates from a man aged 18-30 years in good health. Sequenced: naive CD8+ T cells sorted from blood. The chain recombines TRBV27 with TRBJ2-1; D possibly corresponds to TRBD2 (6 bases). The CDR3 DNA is TGTGCCAGCAGTTTAGGTCCTAGCGTTAACAATGAGCAGTTCTTC. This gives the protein CASSLGPSVNNEQFF.